This entry is about one TCR beta chain. The antigen remains unidentified. The data were taken from a study of cytomegalovirus exposure and HLA in healthy donors. Findings of the study overall: In a later analysis, HLA-associated TCR beta chains were more clonally expanded than equally common others. Analyses of presence and absence presupposed an approximately uniform sequencing depth across donors. Compared with the approximately 680-donor mean, an Asian-associated ancestry cluster reportedly had fewer N-insertions, according to a later analysis. Most observed TCR sequences were rare, whereas some public TCRs were detected in many donors.

Primers: 60 Vbeta forward and 13 Jbeta reverse. Using immunoSEQ multiplex PCR, the repertoire was profiled, and TCRdb retains in-frame clones only, with some absent. The table has approximately 120,000 clones, around 78% seen once; the top ten hold 3.6%. CDR1 LGHNT and CDR2 FRNRAP come from the germline V gene. V lost 5 bases, J lost 9 bases, and 4 bases stayed unmatched. The CDR3 has 12 amino acids. The sequenced material came from PBMCs. This receptor was identified in a man aged 35 to 55 in good health and CMV-seronegative. V is TRBV12-5 and J is TRBJ2-1, with 7 bases aligning to TRBD1. As DNA, the CDR3 is TGTGCTAGTGGTCAGAGGGGGCTTGAGCAGTTCTTC. Translation gives CASGQRGLEQFF.